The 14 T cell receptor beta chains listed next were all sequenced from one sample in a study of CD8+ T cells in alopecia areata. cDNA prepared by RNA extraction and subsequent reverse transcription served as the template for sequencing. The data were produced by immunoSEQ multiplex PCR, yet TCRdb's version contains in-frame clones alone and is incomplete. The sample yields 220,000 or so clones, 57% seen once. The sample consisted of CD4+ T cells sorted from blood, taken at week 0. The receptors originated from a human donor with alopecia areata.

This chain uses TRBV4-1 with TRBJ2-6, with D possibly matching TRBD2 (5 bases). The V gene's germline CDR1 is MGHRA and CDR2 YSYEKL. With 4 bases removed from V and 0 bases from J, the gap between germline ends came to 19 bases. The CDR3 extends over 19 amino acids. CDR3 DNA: TGCGCCAGCAGCCCTGGGCGGGCACTTCGATCCTCTGGGGCCAACGTCCTGACTTTC. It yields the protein CASSPGRALRSSGANVLTF.

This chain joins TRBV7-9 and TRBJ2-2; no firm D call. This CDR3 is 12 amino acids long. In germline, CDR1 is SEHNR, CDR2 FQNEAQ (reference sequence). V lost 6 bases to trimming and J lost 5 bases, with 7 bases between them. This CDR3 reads CASRPPTGELFF. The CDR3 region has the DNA TGTGCCAGCAGGCCCCCGACCGGGGAGCTGTTTTTT.

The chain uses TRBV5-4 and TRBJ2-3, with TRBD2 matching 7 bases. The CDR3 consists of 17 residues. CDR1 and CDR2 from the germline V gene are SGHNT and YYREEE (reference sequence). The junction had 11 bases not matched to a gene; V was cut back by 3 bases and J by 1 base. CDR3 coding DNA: TGTGCCAGCAGCTCGCTGCCCACGGGGGGACGCACAGATACGCAGTATTTT. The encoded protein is CASSSLPTGGRTDTQYF.

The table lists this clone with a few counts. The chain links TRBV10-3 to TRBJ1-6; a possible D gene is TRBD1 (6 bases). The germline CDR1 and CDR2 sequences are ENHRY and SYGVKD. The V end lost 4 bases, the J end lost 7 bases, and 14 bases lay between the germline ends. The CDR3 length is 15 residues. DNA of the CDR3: TGTGCCATCAGTGTCGACAGGAACAACAATTCACCCCTCCACTTT. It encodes CAISVDRNNNSPLHF.

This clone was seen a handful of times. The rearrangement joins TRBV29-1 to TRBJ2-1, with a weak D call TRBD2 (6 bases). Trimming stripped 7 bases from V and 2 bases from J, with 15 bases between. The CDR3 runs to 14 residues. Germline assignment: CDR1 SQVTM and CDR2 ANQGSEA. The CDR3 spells CSALRVAAYNEQFF. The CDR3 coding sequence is TGCAGCGCGCTGAGGGTAGCGGCCTACAATGAGCAGTTCTTC.

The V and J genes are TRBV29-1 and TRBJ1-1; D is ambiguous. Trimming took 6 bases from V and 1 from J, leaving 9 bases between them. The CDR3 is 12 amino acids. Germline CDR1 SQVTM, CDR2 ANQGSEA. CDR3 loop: CSVLKWNTEAFF. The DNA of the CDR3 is TGCAGCGTCTTGAAGTGGAACACTGAAGCTTTCTTT. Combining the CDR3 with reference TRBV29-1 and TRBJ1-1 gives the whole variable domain SAVISQKPSRDICQRGTSLTIQCQVDSQVTMMFWYRQQPGQSLTLIATANQGSEATYESGFVIDKFPISRPNLTFSTLTVSNMSPEDSSIYLCSVLKWNTEAFFGQGTRLTVV.

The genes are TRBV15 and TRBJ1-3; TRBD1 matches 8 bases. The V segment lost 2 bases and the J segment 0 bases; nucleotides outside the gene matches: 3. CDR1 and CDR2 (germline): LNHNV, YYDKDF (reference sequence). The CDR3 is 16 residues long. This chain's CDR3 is CATSRHTGGSGNTIYF. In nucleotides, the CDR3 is TGTGCCACCAGCAGACATACAGGGGGCTCTGGAAACACCATATATTTT.

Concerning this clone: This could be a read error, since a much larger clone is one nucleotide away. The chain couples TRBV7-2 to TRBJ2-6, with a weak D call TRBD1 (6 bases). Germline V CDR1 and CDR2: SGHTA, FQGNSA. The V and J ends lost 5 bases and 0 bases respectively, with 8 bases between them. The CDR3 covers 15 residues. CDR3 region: CASSQGGSGANVLTF. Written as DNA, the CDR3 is TGTGCCAGCAGCCAAGGGGGCTCTGGGGCCAACGTCCTGACTTTC.

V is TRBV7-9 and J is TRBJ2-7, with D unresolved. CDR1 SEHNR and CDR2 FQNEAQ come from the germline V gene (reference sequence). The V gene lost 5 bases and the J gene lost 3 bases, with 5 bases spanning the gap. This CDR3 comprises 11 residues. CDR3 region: CASSPDYEQYF. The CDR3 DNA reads TGTGCCAGCAGCCCGGACTACGAGCAGTACTTC.

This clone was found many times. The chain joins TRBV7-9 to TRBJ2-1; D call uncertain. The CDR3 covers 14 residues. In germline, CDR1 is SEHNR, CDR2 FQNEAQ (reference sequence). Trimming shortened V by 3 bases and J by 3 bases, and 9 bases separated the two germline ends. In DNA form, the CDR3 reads TGTGCCAGCAGCTTCCAAAGGAGCTACAATGAGCAGTTCTTC. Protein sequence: CASSFQRSYNEQFF.

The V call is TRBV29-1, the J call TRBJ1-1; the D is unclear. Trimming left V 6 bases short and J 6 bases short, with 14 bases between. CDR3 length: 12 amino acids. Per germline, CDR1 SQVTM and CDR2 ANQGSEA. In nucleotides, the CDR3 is TGCAGCGTCCGAGACGCCCCGGCTGAAGCTTTCTTT. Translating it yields CSVRDAPAEAFF.

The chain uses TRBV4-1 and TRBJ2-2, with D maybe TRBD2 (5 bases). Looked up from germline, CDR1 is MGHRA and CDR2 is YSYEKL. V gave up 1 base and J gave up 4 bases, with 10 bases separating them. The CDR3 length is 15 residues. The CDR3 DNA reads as TGCGCCAGCAGCCAAGCGGCTAGCACCACCGGGGAGCTGTTTTTT. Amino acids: CASSQAASTTGELFF.

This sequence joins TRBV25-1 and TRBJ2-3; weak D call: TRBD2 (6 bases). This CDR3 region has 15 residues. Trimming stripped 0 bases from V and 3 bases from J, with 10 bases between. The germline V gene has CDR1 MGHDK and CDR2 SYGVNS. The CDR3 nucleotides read TGTGCCAGCAGTGAATATGGCGGGATGACAGATACGCAGTATTTT. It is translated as CASSEYGGMTDTQYF.

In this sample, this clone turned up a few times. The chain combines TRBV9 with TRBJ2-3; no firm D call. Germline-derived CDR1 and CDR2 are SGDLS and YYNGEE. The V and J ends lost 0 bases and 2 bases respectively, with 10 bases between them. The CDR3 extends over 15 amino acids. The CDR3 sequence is CASSVATGLTDTQYF. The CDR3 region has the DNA TGTGCCAGCAGCGTAGCTACTGGCCTCACAGATACGCAGTATTTT.